What follows is one TCR beta chain and its context. Its antigen remains unknown. The data originate from a study of blood T cells in healthy people across ages. The study recruited healthy Caucasian donors from Russia who were aged about 6 to 95. The use of a sample-barcoded 5' primer and a J-beta primer mix characterized a second PCR of roughly 6 to 11 cycles. TCRdb re-called the 5' RACE reads through MiXCR, storing one row per CDR3 protein. The data show some 920,000 distinct CDR3 sequences, roughly 47% seen once. Study-wide results and limits: Changes in expanded clonotypes were possibly confounded, as the CMV status of donors was unknown.

CDR1 and CDR2 from the germline V gene are SQVTM and ANQGSEA. This CDR3 spans 14 amino acids. The trim removed 7 bases at V and 5 bases at J, leaving 11 bases unmatched. What was sequenced was blood. The sequence derives from a woman aged 55-70 years in good health. V and J are TRBV29-1 and TRBJ1-2; 9 bases are shared with TRBD1. The CDR3 sequence: CSAQDRGGRYGYTF. The CDR3 nucleotides read TGCAGCGCCCAAGACAGGGGGGGAAGATATGGCTACACCTTC.